These T cell receptor beta chains were read from a single sample in a study of shared clonotypes between healthy human individuals. Some clones are missing from TCRdb's copy, which holds only in-frame ones; the method was immunoSEQ multiplex PCR. The sample lists 2 million to 2.5 million clones, roughly 91% occurring once. Sequencing was performed on naive CD8+ T cells from PBMCs. These receptor sequences come from a man aged 18 to 29 in good health. Some clones in this sample may be carry-over from other donors' samples. Each CDR3 is given with its conserved first and last residue. A D gene is named only where the DNA matches it firmly. Rows give clone size only sometimes, using once, few, many, or a class for an expanded clone.

d_call	v_call	j_call	clone_size	cdr3_aa	cdr3_nt
TRBD1	TRBV28	TRBJ2-6	.	CASSSRGSGANVLTF	TGTGCCAGCAGTTCCAGGGGGTCTGGGGCCAACGTCCTGACTTTC
.	TRBV5-1	TRBJ2-1	.	CASSLAAGSYNEQFF	TGCGCCAGCAGCTTGGCCGCGGGCTCCTACAATGAGCAGTTCTTC
.	TRBV9	TRBJ2-7	.	CASSVEGRAYEQYF	TGTGCCAGCAGCGTAGAGGGCAGAGCCTACGAGCAGTACTTC
TRBD1	TRBV28	TRBJ1-2	.	CASKRDSGAYGYTF	TGTGCCAGCAAGCGGGACAGTGGAGCCTATGGCTACACCTTC
TRBD1	TRBV7-9	TRBJ2-7	.	CASSLRTGPSSYEQYF	TGTGCCAGCAGCTTACGGACAGGCCCTAGCTCCTACGAGCAGTACTTC
TRBD2	TRBV7-9	TRBJ2-7	.	CASSPRGPASGTMREQYF	TGTGCCAGCAGCCCCCGAGGACCAGCTAGCGGGACTATGCGAGAGCAGTACTTC
.	TRBV7-9	TRBJ2-7	.	CASSPRGTTSYEQYF	TGTGCCAGCAGCCCACGGGGGACAACTTCCTACGAGCAGTACTTC
TRBD1	TRBV2	TRBJ2-3	.	CASSRGTGGAPDTQYF	TGTGCCAGCAGTCGTGGGACAGGGGGCGCCCCCGATACGCAGTATTTT
TRBD1	TRBV27	TRBJ2-1	.	CASSLRGDRVPEQFF	TGTGCCAGCAGTTTAAGGGGGGACAGGGTACCTGAGCAGTTCTTC
.	TRBV5-6	TRBJ1-4	.	CASSLVGRGGRSNEKLFF	TGTGCCAGCAGCTTGGTGGGCAGGGGAGGGAGATCTAATGAAAAACTGTTTTTT
.	TRBV9	TRBJ2-1	.	CASSGGVAHEQFF	TGTGCCAGCAGCGGAGGGGTGGCTCATGAGCAGTTCTTC
.	TRBV4-2	TRBJ2-7	.	CASSQESRGRPYEQYF	TGTGCCAGCAGCCAAGAGTCCAGGGGTCGACCGTACGAGCAGTACTTC
.	TRBV21-1	TRBJ2-3	.	CASSKATGGSGDTQYF	TGTGCCAGCAGCAAAGCGACAGGGGGTTCCGGAGATACGCAGTATTTT
.	TRBV5-1	TRBJ2-5	.	CASSPGPGETQYF	TGCGCCAGCAGCCCGGGACCGGGGGAGACCCAGTACTTC
TRBD2	TRBV9	TRBJ2-7	.	CASSVGWREARHEQYF	TGTGCCAGCAGCGTAGGATGGCGGGAGGCCCGACACGAGCAGTACTTC
.	TRBV7-2	TRBJ2-3	.	CASSLVAGNTDTQYF	TGTGCCAGCAGCTTAGTGGCCGGGAACACAGATACGCAGTATTTT
.	TRBV5-6	TRBJ2-5	.	CASSLVGEETQYF	TGTGCCAGCAGCTTGGTAGGGGAGGAGACCCAGTACTTC
.	TRBV27	TRBJ2-1	.	CASSPRGGLRFDEQFF	TGTGCCAGCAGTCCGCGTGGGGGTCTTAGGTTTGATGAGCAGTTCTTC
.	TRBV7-6	TRBJ2-7	.	CASSPREYPYEQYF	TGTGCCAGCAGCCCCCGGGAGTACCCCTACGAGCAGTACTTC
.	TRBV6-5	TRBJ1-1	.	CASSYSTGNTEAFF	TGTGCCAGCAGTTACTCGACGGGGAACACTGAAGCTTTCTTT
TRBD2	TRBV5-1	TRBJ2-7	.	CASSLASGAYEQYF	TGCGCCAGCAGCTTGGCTAGCGGTGCCTACGAGCAGTACTTC
TRBD1	TRBV28	TRBJ2-2	.	CASSPDPGTDHPGELFF	TGTGCCAGCAGCCCGGATCCCGGGACAGATCATCCCGGGGAGCTGTTTTTT
.	TRBV5-6	TRBJ2-1	.	CASSLGRRRFF	TGTGCCAGCAGCTTGGGTCGGCGCCGGTTCTTC
.	TRBV6-1	TRBJ1-5	.	CASSEIRDALLSHQPQHF	TGTGCCAGCAGTGAAATAAGGGACGCTCTTCTATCCCATCAGCCCCAGCATTTT
.	TRBV30	TRBJ2-7	.	CAWSVHGNDEQYF	TGTGCCTGGAGTGTACATGGTAACGACGAGCAGTACTTC
TRBD2	TRBV25-1	TRBJ2-3	.	CASSDQHGRAGDTQYF	TGTGCCAGCAGTGATCAACACGGGAGGGCGGGAGATACGCAGTATTTT
.	TRBV4-3	TRBJ1-1	few	CASSQDGIVDSTEAFF	TGCGCCAGCAGCCAAGATGGAATCGTCGACAGCACTGAAGCTTTCTTT
TRBD1	TRBV6-1	TRBJ2-7	.	CASSEPGQGSYEQYF	TGTGCCAGCAGTGAGCCGGGACAGGGGTCTTACGAGCAGTACTTC
TRBD2	TRBV2	TRBJ2-1	.	CASPPGTSGMEQFF	TGTGCCAGCCCTCCCGGGACTAGCGGGATGGAGCAGTTCTTC
.	TRBV4-1	TRBJ1-2	.	CASSSREVSYGYTF	TGCGCCAGCAGCTCGAGGGAGGTATCCTATGGCTACACCTTC
TRBD1	TRBV29-1	TRBJ2-7	.	CSVEDRGQGAVNEQYF	TGCAGCGTTGAAGATAGGGGACAGGGGGCGGTTAACGAGCAGTACTTC
TRBD1	TRBV30	TRBJ2-2	.	CARTGVTGELFF	TGTGCCCGGACAGGGGTAACCGGGGAGCTGTTTTTT
TRBD2	TRBV6-5	TRBJ2-1	.	CASSFLAEGNNEQFF	TGTGCCAGCAGCTTTCTAGCGGAGGGTAACAATGAGCAGTTCTTC
.	TRBV4-1	TRBJ2-1	.	CASSLFRGALSNEQFF	TGCGCCAGCAGCCTCTTTCGGGGGGCCCTCTCCAATGAGCAGTTCTTC
.	TRBV27	TRBJ2-7	.	CASSSRGPYEQYF	TGTGCCAGCAGTTCCAGGGGCCCCTACGAGCAGTACTTC
.	TRBV27	TRBJ2-7	.	CASRITPRSEQYF	TGTGCCAGCAGAATTACCCCACGCAGCGAGCAGTACTTC
TRBD1	TRBV10-3	TRBJ2-7	.	CAISEPGTDENEQYF	TGTGCCATCAGTGAGCCCGGGACAGACGAAAACGAGCAGTACTTC
TRBD2	TRBV7-9	TRBJ2-5	.	CASSLDATSGRETQYF	TGTGCCAGCAGCTTGGATGCGACTAGCGGGAGGGAGACCCAGTACTTC
TRBD1	TRBV9	TRBJ2-7	.	CASSKGQKYEQYF	TGTGCCAGCAGCAAGGGACAGAAGTACGAGCAGTACTTC
.	TRBV18	TRBJ2-7	.	CASSLSGPQYEQYF	TGTGCCAGCTCACTATCGGGACCCCAGTACGAGCAGTACTTC
TRBD2	TRBV9	TRBJ2-1	.	CASSREAGVGNEQFF	TGTGCCAGCAGCCGGGAAGCGGGAGTGGGCAATGAGCAGTTCTTC
.	TRBV7-5	TRBJ1-1	.	CVRSLVGDRGSITEAFF	TGTGTCAGAAGCTTAGTGGGGGACAGGGGGTCGATCACTGAAGCTTTCTTT
.	TRBV6-1	TRBJ1-2	few	CATLSLGYTF	TGTGCCACCCTCTCGTTGGGCTACACCTTC
.	TRBV4-3	TRBJ2-7	.	CASSQELGEAYEQYF	TGCGCCAGCAGCCAAGAATTAGGGGAGGCATACGAGCAGTACTTC
.	TRBV29-1	TRBJ2-3	.	CSVLGGSTDTQYF	TGCAGCGTACTTGGCGGCAGCACAGATACGCAGTATTTT
TRBD2	TRBV6-5	TRBJ2-5	.	CASSSGPLAGVETQYF	TGTGCCAGCAGTTCGGGACCACTAGCGGGAGTGGAGACCCAGTACTTC
TRBD1	TRBV9	TRBJ2-3	.	CASSDDRGGPLTDTQYF	TGTGCCAGCAGCGACGACAGGGGCGGACCCCTCACAGATACGCAGTATTTT
.	TRBV4-3	TRBJ2-5	.	CASSLGTDGPKETQYF	TGCGCCAGCAGCCTTGGGACCGACGGCCCGAAAGAGACCCAGTACTTC
.	TRBV4-1	TRBJ2-7	.	CASSQGSLSYEQYF	TGCGCCAGCAGCCAAGGGAGTCTTTCCTACGAGCAGTACTTC
.	TRBV6-6	TRBJ2-3	once	CASSYLRNTDTQYF	TGTGCCAGCAGTTACCTAAGAAACACAGATACGCAGTATTTT
.	TRBV27	TRBJ2-1	.	CASAPQGKEQFF	TGTGCCAGCGCTCCACAGGGTAAGGAGCAGTTCTTC
.	TRBV10-1	TRBJ2-7	.	CASSGRDYEQYF	TGCGCCAGCAGTGGTCGGGACTACGAGCAGTACTTC
.	TRBV2	TRBJ1-2	.	CASSDFSYGYTF	TGTGCCAGCAGTGACTTTAGCTATGGCTACACCTTC
.	TRBV29-1	TRBJ1-2	.	CSVVRQSTSYGYTF	TGCAGCGTTGTTAGGCAGTCAACCTCCTATGGCTACACCTTC
.	TRBV7-9	TRBJ2-7	.	CASSSNREAGEQYF	TGTGCCAGCAGCTCCAACAGGGAAGCGGGCGAGCAGTACTTC
.	TRBV29-1	TRBJ2-7	.	CSVEARAGEQYF	TGCAGCGTTGAAGCTAGGGCGGGGGAGCAGTACTTC
.	TRBV19	TRBJ2-3	.	CASSIYWADTQYF	TGTGCCAGTAGTATTTATTGGGCAGATACGCAGTATTTT
.	TRBV19	TRBJ1-5	.	CASRKGPTNQPQHF	TGTGCCAGTAGGAAGGGACCGACCAATCAGCCCCAGCATTTT